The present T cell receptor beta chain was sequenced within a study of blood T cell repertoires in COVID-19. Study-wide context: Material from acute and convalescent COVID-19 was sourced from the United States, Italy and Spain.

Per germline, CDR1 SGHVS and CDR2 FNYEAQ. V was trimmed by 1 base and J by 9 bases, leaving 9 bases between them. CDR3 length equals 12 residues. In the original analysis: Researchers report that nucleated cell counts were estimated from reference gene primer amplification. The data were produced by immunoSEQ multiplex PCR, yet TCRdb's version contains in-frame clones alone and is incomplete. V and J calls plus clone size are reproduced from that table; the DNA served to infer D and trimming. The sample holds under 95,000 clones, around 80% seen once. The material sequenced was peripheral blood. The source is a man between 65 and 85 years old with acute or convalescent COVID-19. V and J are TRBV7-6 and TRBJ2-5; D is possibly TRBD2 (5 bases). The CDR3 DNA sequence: TGTGCCAGCAGCTTAGTCCACGGGGCCCAGTACTTC. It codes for CASSLVHGAQYF.